Following are 22 T cell receptor beta chains from one sample sequenced in a study of preoperative IRX-2 immunotherapy in early breast cancer. Treatment given: preoperative locoregional IRX-2 cytokine immunotherapy. Measured with immunoSEQ multiplex PCR; TCRdb has only the in-frame clones, and not every one. The table has 30,000 to 45,000 clones, roughly four fifths seen once. The source material was lymph node tissue, sampled after IRX-2 immunotherapy. These receptors were obtained from a human donor with breast cancer.

This chain joins TRBV11-3 and TRBJ2-3, with 8 bases matching TRBD1. CDR1 is SGHNT, CDR2 YENEEA, per germline. V shed 6 bases and J 3 bases; nucleotides not matched to a gene: 11. The CDR3 extends over 16 amino acids. The CDR3 coding sequence is TGTGCCAGCAGGACGACAGGGACAGGTTATACAGATACGCAGTATTTT. Protein sequence: CASRTTGTGYTDTQYF.

The rearrangement links TRBV6-8 to TRBJ2-3, with a possible D match to TRBD2 (7 bases). The CDR3 totals 16 residues. Germline V CDR1 and CDR2: MNHGY, SAAAGT. Deletions cut 2 bases from V and 5 bases from J, with 17 bases between. CDR3 sequence (DNA): TGTGCCAGCAGTTACGGTGGTGGGAGGGGACAAGATACGCAGTATTTT. Translation gives CASSYGGGRGQDTQYF.

The chain has TRBV4-1 and TRBJ1-5; 10 nucleotides agree with TRBD1. Germline CDR1 MGHRA, CDR2 YSYEKL. CDR3 size: 17 residues. V shed 2 bases, J shed 6 bases, and the junction held 10 bases outside the gene matches. CDR3 residues: CASSQKVMGQGTQPQHF. The CDR3 DNA reads TGCGCCAGCAGCCAAAAAGTCATGGGACAGGGGACTCAGCCCCAGCATTTT.

This chain connects TRBV1 to TRBJ2-7; the D call of TRBD1 is as the table states it, not checked on the DNA. TRBV1 is flagged as a pseudogene. The CDR3 length is 15 residues. CDR3 sequence reads: CASSQTAGYAYEQYF. The DNA for the CDR3 is TGCGCCAGCAGCCAAACGGCAGGGTACGCCTACGAGCAGTACTTC.

This chain links TRBV6-8 with TRBJ2-7; 8 bases agree with TRBD1. V lost 7 bases, J lost 6 bases, and 14 bases stayed unmatched. The CDR3 covers 15 residues. Germline CDR1 reads MNHGY; CDR2 reads SAAAGT. Here the CDR3 DNA reads TGTGCCAGCACTAAGACCGGGACAGGCTTGTTCGAGCAGTACTTC. Protein: CASTKTGTGLFEQYF.

This clone was seen more than once but under ten times. The chain has TRBV6-8 and TRBJ2-1; 9 bases align to TRBD2. With 4 bases clipped from V and 5 bases from J, the junction kept 6 bases outside the gene matches. The CDR3 is made up of 15 amino acids. The germline CDR1 and CDR2 sequences are MNHGY and SAAAGT. This chain's CDR3 is CASSSPGLAHNEQFF. The CDR3 DNA reads TGTGCCAGCAGTTCCCCGGGACTAGCTCACAATGAGCAGTTCTTC.

The chain joins TRBV5-1 to TRBJ2-2; 8 positions agree with TRBD2. Germline V gene lookup returns CDR1 SGHRS and CDR2 YFSETQ. CDR3 length equals 14 residues. V trimming: 6 bases; J trimming: 1 base; junction bases outside the gene matches: 2. CDR3 residues: CASTGGVNTGELFF. In DNA form, the CDR3 reads TGCGCCAGCACCGGGGGGGTGAACACCGGGGAGCTGTTTTTT.

This chain connects TRBV11-3 to TRBJ2-1, with TRBD2 identical over 9 bases. This CDR3 spans 16 amino acids. Trimming removed 0 bases from V and 7 bases from J; junction bases left unmatched: 7. From germline, CDR1 is SGHNT and CDR2 YENEEA. CDR3 sequence reads: CASSLERGGGWNEQFF. CDR3 DNA sequence: TGTGCCAGCAGCTTAGAGCGGGGGGGCGGTTGGAATGAGCAGTTCTTC.

The rearrangement joins TRBV19 to TRBJ1-5; D is uncertain. The germline V and J ends were trimmed by 7 bases and 7 bases, with 17 bases remaining between them. Per germline, CDR1 LNHDA and CDR2 SQIVND (reference sequence). The CDR3 sequence is 14 residues long. The DNA of the CDR3 is TGTGCCAGTAATTTAGGACCCGAGAACCAGCCCCAGCATTTT. It yields the protein CASNLGPENQPQHF.

The chain employs TRBV19 and TRBJ1-1; the match to TRBD1 covers 7 bases. The CDR3 loop spans 15 amino acids. Trimming at V came to 1 base and at J to 4 bases, leaving 6 bases not matched to a gene. Germline V gives CDR1 LNHDA, CDR2 SQIVND (reference sequence). The DNA for the CDR3 is TGTGCCAGTAGTATAGCCGCTAGACAGGGCACTGAAGCTTTCTTT. Protein sequence: CASSIAARQGTEAFF. The complete variable domain, with remaining parts taken from reference TRBV19 and TRBJ1-1, reads DGGITQSPKYLFRKEGQNVTLSCEQNLNHDAMYWYRQDPGQGLRLIYYSQIVNDFQKGDIAEGYSVSREKKESFPLTVTSAQKNPTAFYLCASSIAARQGTEAFFGQGTRLTVV.

This clone was detected only once. The rearrangement joins TRBV5-1 to TRBJ1-3; perhaps TRBD1 as D (6 bases). Trimming took 1 base from V and 4 from J, leaving 9 bases between them. CDR3 size: 14 residues. From germline, CDR1 is SGHRS and CDR2 YFSETQ. DNA for the CDR3: TGCGCCAGCAGCTTGACAGGGTCAGGAAACACCATATATTTT. It translates to CASSLTGSGNTIYF. Full variable domain (remainder filled in from reference TRBV5-1 and TRBJ1-3): KAGVTQTPRYLIKTRGQQVTLSCSPISGHRSVSWYQQTPGQGLQFLFEYFSETQRNKGNFPGRFSGRQFSNSRSEMNVSTLELGDSALYLCASSLTGSGNTIYFGEGSWLTVV.

The chain combines TRBV6-1 with TRBJ1-5; perhaps TRBD1 as D (5 bases). Trimming took 0 bases from V and 7 from J, leaving 19 bases between them. The CDR3 covers 17 residues. Germline-derived CDR1 and CDR2 are MNHNS and SASEGT. The CDR3 is CASSEASGGTGSQPQHF. The CDR3, as DNA: TGTGCCAGCAGTGAAGCTTCCGGAGGGACGGGGTCCCAGCCCCAGCATTTT.

The rearrangement uses TRBV28 and TRBJ2-7, with D perhaps matching TRBD2 (5 bases). Trimming left V 2 bases short and J 4 bases short, with 6 bases between. The CDR3 runs to 12 residues. Germline V lookup: CDR1 MDHEN, CDR2 SYDVKM. CDR3 nucleotides: TGTGCCAGCAGTTTAGCGGGTTACGAGCAGTACTTC. It specifies CASSLAGYEQYF.

The rearrangement uses TRBV11-3 and TRBJ1-2; D ambiguous. Germline V CDR1 and CDR2: SGHNT, YENEEA. The CDR3 loop spans 14 amino acids. Trimming took off 0 bases at V and 8 bases at J, with 13 bases between the two ends. The CDR3, as DNA: TGTGCCAGCAGCTTAGACCCCCAACGAGGGGGCTACACCTTC. Its translation is CASSLDPQRGGYTF. Supplemented by reference TRBV11-3 and TRBJ1-2, the full variable domain reads EAGVVQSPRYKIIEKKQPVAFWCNPISGHNTLYWYLQNLGQGPELLIRYENEEAVDDSQLPKDRFSAERLKGVDSTLKIQPAELGDSAVYLCASSLDPQRGGYTFGSGTRLTVV.

The chain couples TRBV5-1 to TRBJ1-4; 7 bases are shared with TRBD1. This CDR3 has 16 residues. The V and J ends lost 3 bases and 8 bases, in that order; junction bases with no gene match: 13. Germline loops: CDR1 SGHRS, CDR2 YFSETQ. This chain's CDR3 is CASSYDRQGSEEKLFF. The CDR3 bases are TGCGCCAGCAGCTATGACCGACAGGGTTCAGAGGAAAAACTGTTTTTT.

This clone showed up just a few times. The chain joins TRBV28 to TRBJ1-3; D gene uncertain. The CDR3 has 13 amino acids. Germline V gene lookup returns CDR1 MDHEN and CDR2 SYDVKM. V gave up 6 bases and J gave up 0 bases, with 6 bases separating them. CDR3 in amino acids: CASSRISGNTIYF. DNA for the CDR3: TGTGCCAGCAGCCGGATCTCTGGAAACACCATATATTTT.

V gene TRBV19 combines with J gene TRBJ2-1; weak D call: TRBD2 (7 bases). Looked up from germline, CDR1 is LNHDA and CDR2 is SQIVND (reference sequence). The CDR3 consists of 15 residues. Trimming removed 10 bases at V and 5 bases at J, with 21 bases between. CDR3 in DNA: TGTGCCACTACAGGGAGGGGTCCTCGGAACAATGAGCAGTTCTTC. This gives the protein CATTGRGPRNNEQFF. The full variable domain, rest sourced from reference TRBV19 and TRBJ2-1, is DGGITQSPKYLFRKEGQNVTLSCEQNLNHDAMYWYRQDPGQGLRLIYYSQIVNDFQKGDIAEGYSVSREKKESFPLTVTSAQKNPTAFYLCATTGRGPRNNEQFFGPGTRLTVL.

This clone was observed a handful of times. The chain couples TRBV16 to TRBJ1-4; D unclear. The CDR3 consists of 13 residues. The germline V gene has CDR1 KGHSY and CDR2 FQNENV. V lost 4 bases and J lost 4, with 7 bases in between. The CDR3 DNA is TGTGCCAGCAGCCCTCAGGTTAATGAAAAACTGTTTTTT. Protein product: CASSPQVNEKLFF.

The V and J genes are TRBV19 and TRBJ2-1; D might be TRBD1 (5 bases). The CDR3 contains 14 residues. Germline assignment: CDR1 LNHDA and CDR2 SQIVND (reference sequence). V was cut by 3 bases and J by 1 base, with 7 bases left in between. The CDR3 protein is CASSIQGSYNEQFF. CDR3 bases: TGTGCCAGTAGTATTCAGGGTTCCTACAATGAGCAGTTCTTC.

V is TRBV11-3 and J is TRBJ1-6, with D hard to call. This CDR3 is 15 amino acids long. The V end lost 5 bases, the J end lost 9 bases, and 17 bases lay between the germline ends. The germline CDR1 and CDR2 sequences are SGHNT and YENEEA. CDR3: CASSRERITGSPLHF. The CDR3 DNA reads TGTGCCAGCAGCAGGGAACGGATCACCGGTTCACCCCTCCACTTT.

The sample holds one count of this clone. J is TRBJ2-5 and V is TRBV15; 8 bases match TRBD1. V trimming: 1 base; J trimming: 4 bases; junction bases outside the gene matches: 5. Germline V gene lookup returns CDR1 LNHNV and CDR2 YYDKDF (reference sequence). This CDR3 region has 15 residues. The DNA of the CDR3 is TGTGCCACCAGCAGAGGACAGGGGATAGTAGAGACCCAGTACTTC. It encodes CATSRGQGIVETQYF. Supplemented by reference TRBV15 and TRBJ2-5, the full variable domain reads DAMVIQNPRYQVTQFGKPVTLSCSQTLNHNVMYWYQQKSSQAPKLLFHYYDKDFNNEADTPDNFQSRRPNTSFCFLDIRSPGLGDTAMYLCATSRGQGIVETQYFGPGTRLLVL.

V and J are TRBV11-3 and TRBJ1-3, with 7 bases identical to TRBD1. The CDR3 contains 15 residues. CDR1 and CDR2 from the germline V gene are SGHNT and YENEEA. V dropped 5 bases and J dropped 0; count of bases not matched to a gene: 4. The CDR3 loop reads CASSPGTASGNTIYF. The CDR3 DNA reads as TGTGCCAGCAGCCCTGGGACAGCCTCTGGAAACACCATATATTTT.